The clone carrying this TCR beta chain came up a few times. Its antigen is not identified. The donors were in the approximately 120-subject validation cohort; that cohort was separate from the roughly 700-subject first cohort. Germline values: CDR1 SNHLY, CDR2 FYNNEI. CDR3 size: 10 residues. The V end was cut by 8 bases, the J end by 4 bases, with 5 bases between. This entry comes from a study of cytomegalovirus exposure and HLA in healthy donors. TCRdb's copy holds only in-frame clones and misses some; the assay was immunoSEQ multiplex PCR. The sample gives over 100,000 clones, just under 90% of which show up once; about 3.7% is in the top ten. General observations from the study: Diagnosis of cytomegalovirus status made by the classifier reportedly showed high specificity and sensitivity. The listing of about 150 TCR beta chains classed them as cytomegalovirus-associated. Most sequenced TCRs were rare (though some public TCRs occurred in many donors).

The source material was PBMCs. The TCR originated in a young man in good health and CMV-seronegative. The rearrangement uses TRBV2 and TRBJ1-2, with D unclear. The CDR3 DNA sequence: TGTGCCAGCCCTCTCTATGGCTACACCTTC. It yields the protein CASPLYGYTF.